A selection of T cell receptor beta chains follows, all from one sample in a study of blood T cells in healthy people across ages. In TCRdb, the 5' RACE reads were re-called with MiXCR into one record per CDR3 protein. This table has hundreds of thousands of distinct CDR3 sequences, approximately 30% appearing once. Sequencing input: blood. These receptors were collected from an elderly woman in good health. Both conserved end residues are part of each CDR3. Fields, in order: clone size, J gene, CDR3 length, V gene, D gene, CDR3 DNA, CDR3 protein. A D gene is named only where the DNA matches it firmly. Some rows mark clone size as missing; the rest say once, few, many or name a class of expanded clone.

clone_size: many
j_call: TRBJ2-7
cdr3_length: 17
v_call: TRBV20-1
d_call: .
cdr3_nt: TGCAGTGCTAGCCACGCGTCGATTGGCGGGATAACCTACGAGCAGTACTTC
cdr3_aa: CSASHASIGGITYEQYF

clone_size: many
j_call: TRBJ1-6
cdr3_length: 14
v_call: TRBV12-3/TRBV12-4
d_call: TRBD1
cdr3_nt: TGTGCCAGCAGTAGGGACAGGGTCAATTCACCCCTCCACTTT
cdr3_aa: CASSRDRVNSPLHF

clone_size: .
j_call: TRBJ1-4
cdr3_length: 16
v_call: TRBV6-5
d_call: TRBD1
cdr3_nt: TGTGCCAGCAGGTCCGGGACAGGGTACAGAGGGGAAAAACTGTTTTTT
cdr3_aa: CASRSGTGYRGEKLFF

clone_size: .
j_call: TRBJ1-1
cdr3_length: 12
v_call: TRBV20-1
d_call: .
cdr3_nt: TGCAGTGCTGAGGACCCGAACACTGAAGCTTTCTTT
cdr3_aa: CSAEDPNTEAFF

clone_size: many
j_call: TRBJ2-3
cdr3_length: 16
v_call: TRBV7-2
d_call: TRBD1
cdr3_nt: TGTGCCAGCAGCTTAAGCTTGCAGGGGGTTCAAGATACGCAGTATTTT
cdr3_aa: CASSLSLQGVQDTQYF

clone_size: many
j_call: TRBJ2-7
cdr3_length: 13
v_call: TRBV10-3
d_call: .
cdr3_nt: TGTGCCATCAGTTCGGGTTTTCAGCCCGAGCAGTACTTC
cdr3_aa: CAISSGFQPEQYF

clone_size: once
j_call: TRBJ2-1
cdr3_length: 20
v_call: TRBV4-1
d_call: TRBD2
cdr3_nt: TGCGCCAGCAGCCAAGATGAGACTAGCCCCTCTAGGCCCTACTACAATGAGCAGTTCTTC
cdr3_aa: CASSQDETSPSRPYYNEQFF

clone_size: .
j_call: TRBJ1-6
cdr3_length: 12
v_call: TRBV30
d_call: .
cdr3_nt: TGTGCCTGGGGACGAAATAATTCACCCCTCCACTTT
cdr3_aa: CAWGRNNSPLHF

clone_size: many
j_call: TRBJ1-5
cdr3_length: 11
v_call: TRBV7-2
d_call: .
cdr3_nt: TGTGCCAGCTCTGCGGGTCAGCCCCAGCATTTT
cdr3_aa: CASSAGQPQHF

clone_size: many
j_call: TRBJ1-2
cdr3_length: 15
v_call: TRBV7-2
d_call: TRBD1
cdr3_nt: TGTGCCAGCAGCTTAGCGAGACAGGGTCCCTATGGCTACACCTTC
cdr3_aa: CASSLARQGPYGYTF

clone_size: many
j_call: TRBJ1-2
cdr3_length: 19
v_call: TRBV6-1
d_call: .
cdr3_nt: TGTGCCAGCAGTCAAAAGGACAGCGCGGGGGTGATTCTTAACTATGGCTACACCTTC
cdr3_aa: CASSQKDSAGVILNYGYTF

clone_size: .
j_call: TRBJ2-1
cdr3_length: 12
v_call: TRBV20-1
d_call: .
cdr3_nt: TGCAGTGCTAGAGTCCTCAACAATGAGCAGTTCTTC
cdr3_aa: CSARVLNNEQFF

clone_size: many
j_call: TRBJ1-5
cdr3_length: 16
v_call: TRBV29-1
d_call: TRBD1
cdr3_nt: TGCAGCGTTGCGGGAGGGACAGGGGGCGGTAATCAGCCCCAGCATTTT
cdr3_aa: CSVAGGTGGGNQPQHF

clone_size: once
j_call: TRBJ1-1
cdr3_length: 10
v_call: TRBV7-8
d_call: .
cdr3_nt: TGTGCCAGCAGCTCCGGGAAAGCTTTCTTT
cdr3_aa: CASSSGKAFF

clone_size: many
j_call: TRBJ2-5
cdr3_length: 12
v_call: TRBV20-1
d_call: .
cdr3_nt: TGCAGTGCTAGAGCAGGGTTCGAGACCCAGTACTTC
cdr3_aa: CSARAGFETQYF

clone_size: .
j_call: TRBJ1-5
cdr3_length: 17
v_call: TRBV11-2
d_call: TRBD1
cdr3_nt: TGTGCCAGCAGCTTCCCATCGGGACAGACTAGCAATCAGCCCCAGCATTTT
cdr3_aa: CASSFPSGQTSNQPQHF

clone_size: many
j_call: TRBJ2-3
cdr3_length: 14
v_call: TRBV30
d_call: .
cdr3_nt: TGTGCCTGGAGTCTTGTTGGAGGGGCCGATACGCAGTATTTT
cdr3_aa: CAWSLVGGADTQYF

clone_size: many
j_call: TRBJ2-5
cdr3_length: 15
v_call: TRBV28
d_call: .
cdr3_nt: TGTGCCAGCAGTCTTACGGGGCGAAATCAAGAGACCCAGTACTTC
cdr3_aa: CASSLTGRNQETQYF

clone_size: .
j_call: TRBJ2-7
cdr3_length: 13
v_call: TRBV20-1
d_call: .
cdr3_nt: TGCAGTGCTCAGCTGGAAAATCAAGAGACTCAGTACTTC
cdr3_aa: CSAQLENQETQYF

clone_size: many
j_call: TRBJ2-3
cdr3_length: 15
v_call: TRBV27
d_call: .
cdr3_nt: TGTGCCAGCAGTTTAGGGACTTCTCGCACAGATACGCAGTATTTT
cdr3_aa: CASSLGTSRTDTQYF

clone_size: .
j_call: TRBJ1-4
cdr3_length: 15
v_call: TRBV3-1
d_call: .
cdr3_nt: TGTGCCAGCAGCCAGAGAAGGCCTGGGGGGGAAAAACTGTTTTTT
cdr3_aa: CASSQRRPGGEKLFF

clone_size: many
j_call: TRBJ2-1
cdr3_length: 15
v_call: TRBV5-1
d_call: .
cdr3_nt: TGCGCCAGCACCCGCGGAGGGGGCGCGATGAGTGAGCAGTTCTTC
cdr3_aa: CASTRGGGAMSEQFF

clone_size: .
j_call: TRBJ2-1
cdr3_length: 14
v_call: TRBV7-9
d_call: .
cdr3_nt: TGTGCCAGCAGCGCAGGGGGAGGGTGGAATGAGCAGTTCTTC
cdr3_aa: CASSAGGGWNEQFF

clone_size: many
j_call: TRBJ1-5
cdr3_length: 12
v_call: TRBV7-2
d_call: .
cdr3_nt: TGTGCCAGCAGCTTAAGGGGTCAGCCCCAGCATTTT
cdr3_aa: CASSLRGQPQHF

clone_size: few
j_call: TRBJ1-1
cdr3_length: 13
v_call: TRBV30
d_call: .
cdr3_nt: TGTGCCTGGAGTAGACAGGCGGGGACTGAAGCTTTCTTT
cdr3_aa: CAWSRQAGTEAFF

clone_size: .
j_call: TRBJ2-6
cdr3_length: 13
v_call: TRBV7-7
d_call: .
cdr3_nt: TGTGCCGCCGGGTCGACCGGGGCCAACGTCCTGACTTTC
cdr3_aa: CAAGSTGANVLTF

clone_size: .
j_call: TRBJ1-1
cdr3_length: 13
v_call: TRBV20-1
d_call: .
cdr3_nt: TGCAGGGGGATTAAAGGATTGAACACTGAAGCTTTCTTT
cdr3_aa: CRGIKGLNTEAFF

clone_size: .
j_call: TRBJ2-3
cdr3_length: 16
v_call: TRBV12-3/TRBV12-4
d_call: TRBD1
cdr3_nt: TGTGCCAGCAGTTTATCAGACAGGGGGGGGTCAGATGCGCAGTATTTT
cdr3_aa: CASSLSDRGGSDAQYF

clone_size: many
j_call: TRBJ2-1
cdr3_length: 13
v_call: TRBV9
d_call: .
cdr3_nt: TGTGCCAGCAGCCCCGGGTCCTACAATGAGCAGTTCTTC
cdr3_aa: CASSPGSYNEQFF

clone_size: .
j_call: TRBJ2-3
cdr3_length: 12
v_call: TRBV7-2
d_call: .
cdr3_nt: TGTGCCAGCAGCTTCATGGTCGATACGCAGTATTTT
cdr3_aa: CASSFMVDTQYF

clone_size: many
j_call: TRBJ2-1
cdr3_length: 14
v_call: TRBV20-1
d_call: TRBD2
cdr3_nt: TGCAGTCTCGTGACTAGCGGAATCTACAATGAGCAGTTCTTC
cdr3_aa: CSLVTSGIYNEQFF

clone_size: .
j_call: TRBJ2-6
cdr3_length: 15
v_call: TRBV27
d_call: TRBD1
cdr3_nt: TGTGCCAGCAGTCCAGGGGGCTATGGGGCCGACGTCCTGACTTTC
cdr3_aa: CASSPGGYGADVLTF

clone_size: .
j_call: TRBJ1-5
cdr3_length: 14
v_call: TRBV9
d_call: .
cdr3_nt: TGTGCCAGCAGCGAGGCAGGGAACAATCAGCCCCAGCATTTT
cdr3_aa: CASSEAGNNQPQHF

clone_size: many
j_call: TRBJ2-5
cdr3_length: 14
v_call: TRBV5-1
d_call: .
cdr3_nt: TGCGCCAGCAGCTTGGGAGACTACCAAGAGACCCAGTACTTC
cdr3_aa: CASSLGDYQETQYF

clone_size: many
j_call: TRBJ2-1
cdr3_length: 12
v_call: TRBV20-1
d_call: .
cdr3_nt: TGCAGTGCCCGGTCAGGGGCGGATGAGCAGTTCTTC
cdr3_aa: CSARSGADEQFF

clone_size: few
j_call: TRBJ1-5
cdr3_length: 16
v_call: TRBV11-2
d_call: TRBD1
cdr3_nt: TGTGCCAGCAGCCCAGGGACAGGGGTTTACGAGCAGCCCCAGCATTTT
cdr3_aa: CASSPGTGVYEQPQHF

clone_size: .
j_call: TRBJ2-5
cdr3_length: 16
v_call: TRBV5-1
d_call: TRBD2
cdr3_nt: TGCGCCAGCAGCTTGGGGGGGACTAAGAACGTGGAGACCCAGTACTTC
cdr3_aa: CASSLGGTKNVETQYF

clone_size: many
j_call: TRBJ2-3
cdr3_length: 15
v_call: TRBV7-2
d_call: .
cdr3_nt: TGTGCCAGCAGCCCCGGCGGTCCCGGCACAGATACGCAGTATTTT
cdr3_aa: CASSPGGPGTDTQYF

clone_size: many
j_call: TRBJ1-5
cdr3_length: 13
v_call: TRBV7-3
d_call: .
cdr3_nt: TGTGCCAGCAGCCGGGCGTTGGGTCAGCCCCAGCATTTT
cdr3_aa: CASSRALGQPQHF

clone_size: few
j_call: TRBJ2-7
cdr3_length: 13
v_call: TRBV7-2
d_call: TRBD1
cdr3_nt: TGTGCCAGCAGCCTCCAACAGGGGTACGAGCAGTACTTC
cdr3_aa: CASSLQQGYEQYF

clone_size: many
j_call: TRBJ2-1
cdr3_length: 16
v_call: TRBV4-3
d_call: .
cdr3_nt: TGCGCCAGCAGCCAAGAGGGACGGGGCTCCTACAATGAGCAGTTCTTC
cdr3_aa: CASSQEGRGSYNEQFF

clone_size: once
j_call: TRBJ1-1
cdr3_length: 13
v_call: TRBV20-1
d_call: TRBD1
cdr3_nt: TGCAGTGCTAGAGACCCGGGACAGGGTGGAGCTTTCTTT
cdr3_aa: CSARDPGQGGAFF

clone_size: few
j_call: TRBJ1-2
cdr3_length: 12
v_call: TRBV23-1
d_call: .
cdr3_nt: TGCGCCAGCAGCCAAGCGAGGGGCGGCTACACCTTC
cdr3_aa: CASSQARGGYTF

clone_size: many
j_call: TRBJ2-5
cdr3_length: 14
v_call: TRBV20-1
d_call: TRBD2
cdr3_nt: TGCAGTGCTAGAGTCTTCGGGGGGGGCGAGACCCAGTACTTC
cdr3_aa: CSARVFGGGETQYF